The sequence of this T cell receptor beta chain was determined in a study of vaccination and CD4 T cells after COVID-19. This clonotype has just one count. V lost 4 bases and J lost 12; bases outside the gene matches: 10. In germline, CDR1 is GTSNPN, CDR2 SVGIG (reference sequence). This CDR3 comprises 13 residues. A single record per CDR3 protein comes from TCRdb applying MiXCR to the PCR reads. The table shows around 21,000 distinct CDR3 sequences, with 50% to 75% occurring only once. Sequencing used CD4+ T cells from blood, obtained after SARS-CoV-2 vaccination. This TCR was sampled from a human donor who had recovered from COVID-19. This chain connects TRBV30 to TRBJ2-1; TRBD2 agrees at 9 bases. CDR3: CAWTRTSVLGQFF. CDR3 coding DNA: TGTGCCTGGACGAGGACTAGCGTCCTTGGGCAGTTCTTC.